The clone carrying this TCR beta chain was found a few times. What was amplified from RNA transcripts were TCR beta CDR3 regions. A set of HTBI primers served as the primers for a first-round RT-PCR of the TCR CDR3. From the multiplex PCR reads, TCRdb called clonotypes with MiXCR, one entry per CDR3 protein. The repertoire has fewer than 450,000 distinct CDR3 sequences, about 18% of them found once; the top ten carry 40%. The germline V gene has CDR1 SGHTA and CDR2 FQGNSA. The junction had 6 bases not matched to a gene; V was cut back by 11 bases and J by 1 base. The CDR3 is 14 amino acids. This sample was taken from a study of T cells in Graves' hyperthyroidism and ophthalmopathy. In making diagnoses, clinical symptoms, serum thyroxine and TRAb, thyroid ultrasound and orbital computed tomography were all used. Fresh peripheral blood, 8 to 10 ml, was the source of the PBMCs.

Sequencing used blood. The clonotype originates from a man between 18 and 29 years old with Graves' ophthalmopathy. J is TRBJ2-2 and V is TRBV7-2; 8 bases are shared with TRBD2. This chain's CDR3 is CALRGGLNTGELFF. DNA of the CDR3: TGTGCCTTACGCGGGGGGTTGAACACCGGGGAGCTGTTTTTT.